These 26 T cell receptor beta chains originate from one sample sequenced in a study of cytomegalovirus exposure and HLA in healthy donors (dated by TCRdb to about 2017). Libraries were constructed by the immunoSEQ multiplex PCR assay. The multiplex PCR relied on a mix of 60 forward primers for TCR Vbeta segments and 13 reverse primers for TCR Jbeta segments. TCRdb's version of the immuneACCESS table is confined to in-frame rearrangements and falls short of the full clone set. An unresolved V gene accounts for under half of the shortfall where checked; the remainder is of unknown origin. The sample table gives roughly 220,000 clones. The ten top clones hold 1.1% of the sample. Sequencing was done on a sample of PBMCs. The receptors were sampled from a girl aged 2-9 years in good health and CMV-seropositive.

The rearrangement uses TRBV4-2 and TRBJ2-2; 7 bases match TRBD1. Germline CDR1 and CDR2: LGHNA and YNFKEQ. With V trimmed by 3 bases and J by 4 bases, 5 bases remained unmatched. The CDR3 loop spans 15 amino acids. The CDR3 is CASSHPGQSTGELFF. The CDR3 DNA reads TGTGCCAGCAGCCACCCGGGACAGAGCACCGGGGAGCTGTTTTTT.

The V and J genes are TRBV10-1 and TRBJ1-1, with 7 nucleotides matching TRBD1. This CDR3 has 14 residues. The V gene's germline CDR1 is WNHNN and CDR2 SYGVQD (reference sequence). V dropped 7 bases and J dropped 5; count of bases not matched to a gene: 10. The CDR3 protein is CASTPDRVGTEAFF. The CDR3 bases are TGCGCCAGCACCCCCGACAGGGTGGGAACTGAAGCTTTCTTT.

J is TRBJ2-3 and V is TRBV9, with 8 bases identical to TRBD2. Unmatched junction bases numbered 5, after V lost 2 bases and J lost 3 bases. This CDR3 has 15 residues. Germline CDR1 and CDR2: SGDLS and YYNGEE. CDR3: CASSVGGGGTDTQYF. The CDR3 coding sequence is TGTGCCAGCAGCGTCGGAGGCGGGGGGACAGATACGCAGTATTTT.

The gene calls are TRBV9 and TRBJ2-2; D ambiguous. Trimming removed 2 bases from V and 5 bases from J, with 13 bases in between. CDR1 and CDR2 from the germline V gene are SGDLS and YYNGEE. This CDR3 is built from 15 residues. CDR3 residues: CASSVSGHGTGELFF. DNA for the CDR3: TGTGCCAGCAGCGTTTCCGGTCACGGGACCGGGGAGCTGTTTTTT.

The genes are TRBV27 and TRBJ1-2; 11 bases are shared with TRBD1. Germline assignment: CDR1 MNHEY and CDR2 SMNVEV (reference sequence). J was trimmed by 3 bases and V by 6 bases; bases with no gene match: 6. There are 15 residues in the CDR3. The CDR3 bases are TGTGCCAGCAGGCCCGGACAGGGGGCCCACTATGGCTACACCTTC. Translated: CASRPGQGAHYGYTF.

The genes are TRBV6-6 and TRBJ1-2, with 7 bases identical to TRBD1. Germline V gene sequence: CDR1 MNHNY, CDR2 SVGAGI (reference sequence). After removal of 4 bases from V and 3 bases from J, the junction contained 2 bases not matched to a gene. The CDR3 runs to 13 residues. This CDR3 is CASSFDRDYGYTF. The CDR3 nucleotides are TGTGCCAGCAGTTTTGACAGGGACTATGGCTACACCTTC.

The rearrangement uses TRBV27 and TRBJ1-5; D might be TRBD1 (6 bases). The V gene lost 2 bases and the J gene lost 7 bases, with 15 bases spanning the gap. The V gene's germline CDR1 is MNHEY and CDR2 SMNVEV (reference sequence). The CDR3 runs 15 residues. This CDR3 reads CASSLTSGTNQPQHF. The CDR3, as DNA: TGTGCCAGCAGTTTAACTTCGGGGACAAACCAGCCCCAGCATTTT.

This chain uses TRBV4-1 with TRBJ1-4; D remains ambiguous. Trimming took 0 bases from V and 0 from J, leaving 8 bases between them. CDR1 MGHRA and CDR2 YSYEKL come from the germline V gene. CDR3 size: 16 residues. The CDR3 DNA reads as TGCGCCAGCAGCCAAGAAAGCCTTACAACTAATGAAAAACTGTTTTTT. Protein: CASSQESLTTNEKLFF.

The chain couples TRBV13 to TRBJ1-2; 9 bases are shared with TRBD1. CDR3 length: 14 amino acids. Germline CDR1 PRHDT, CDR2 FYEKMQ (reference sequence). The V gene end was trimmed by 5 bases and the J gene end by 7 bases; junction bases not matched to a gene: 8. CDR3 nucleotides: TGTGCCAGCAGCCATACAGGGGGCGCCGGTGGCTACACCTTC. Translation: CASSHTGGAGGYTF.

The chain carries TRBV10-1 and TRBJ2-3, with 7 bases that match TRBD2. The CDR3 sequence is 15 residues long. Per germline, CDR1 WNHNN and CDR2 SYGVQD (reference sequence). Trimming removed 2 bases from V and 0 bases from J; junction bases left unmatched: 2. The CDR3 is CASSEVSGSTDTQYF. CDR3 nucleotides: TGCGCCAGCAGTGAGGTTAGCGGGAGCACAGATACGCAGTATTTT.

The gene calls are TRBV5-1 and TRBJ2-7; the match to TRBD1 covers 8 bases. CDR1 and CDR2 from the germline V gene are SGHRS and YFSETQ. The CDR3 has 15 residues. The ends lost 5 bases at V and 7 bases at J; junction bases unmatched: 14. The CDR3: CASSTDRGTTGEQYF. The CDR3 DNA reads TGCGCCAGCAGTACTGACAGGGGTACTACGGGGGAGCAGTACTTC.

This sequence joins TRBV2 and TRBJ2-2; D is ambiguous. CDR1 is SNHLY, CDR2 FYNNEI, per germline. This CDR3 has 11 residues. Trimming removed 4 bases from V and 7 bases from J, with 4 bases in between. CDR3 DNA: TGTGCCAGCAGTGCGGTCGGGGAGCTGTTTTTT. Protein sequence: CASSAVGELFF.

The V gene is TRBV28, the J gene TRBJ2-7, with 8 bases identical to TRBD2. CDR3 size: 16 residues. V dropped 3 bases and J dropped 2; count of bases not matched to a gene: 9. Germline lookup yields CDR1 MDHEN and CDR2 SYDVKM. CDR3: CASSFVVGRAAYEQYF. CDR3 nucleotide sequence: TGTGCCAGCAGTTTCGTTGTCGGGAGGGCCGCCTACGAGCAGTACTTC.

The chain uses TRBV15 and TRBJ1-1; D gene ambiguous. Trimming left V 5 bases short and J 1 base short, with 11 bases between. Germline CDR1 reads LNHNV; CDR2 reads YYDKDF (reference sequence). The CDR3 sequence is 14 residues long. The CDR3 nucleotides are TGTGCCACCAGCGGCGGAGTCCGGAACACTGAAGCTTTCTTT. Encoded protein: CATSGGVRNTEAFF.

The chain recombines TRBV5-1 with TRBJ2-3, with TRBD2 matching 10 bases. This CDR3 contains 17 residues. The ends lost 2 bases at V and 0 bases at J; junction bases unmatched: 6. Per germline, CDR1 SGHRS and CDR2 YFSETQ. CDR3 protein: CASSFWTSGLSTDTQYF. The CDR3 DNA follows: TGCGCCAGCAGCTTTTGGACTAGCGGACTTAGCACAGATACGCAGTATTTT.

The chain uses TRBV6-1 and TRBJ2-1; 14 bases line up with TRBD2. V was clipped by 3 bases and J by 8 bases; unmatched bases: 6. The CDR3 totals 16 residues. Germline V gene lookup returns CDR1 MNHNS and CDR2 SASEGT. DNA for the CDR3: TGTGCCAGCAGTGAGCTTGGGACTAGCGGGAGCCATGAGCAGTTCTTC. Its protein is CASSELGTSGSHEQFF.

V gene TRBV6-5 combines with J gene TRBJ1-4; TRBD1 might be the D (5 bases). There are 15 residues in the CDR3. The V gene lost 5 bases and the J gene lost 6 bases, with 16 bases spanning the gap. Germline values: CDR1 MNHEY, CDR2 SVGAGI. The CDR3: CASSPRQPVDEKLFF. CDR3 bases: TGTGCCAGCAGTCCTCGACAGCCCGTTGATGAAAAACTGTTTTTT.

This chain uses TRBV5-1 with TRBJ1-2; TRBD1 aligns across 9 bases. Per germline, CDR1 SGHRS and CDR2 YFSETQ. With V trimmed by 2 bases and J by 2 bases, 7 bases remained unmatched. The CDR3 runs to 16 residues. The CDR3 spells CASSFGRDRVNYGYTF. The CDR3, as DNA: TGCGCCAGCAGCTTTGGTAGGGACAGGGTCAACTATGGCTACACCTTC.

The genes are TRBV5-4 and TRBJ1-1, with TRBD1 matching 7 bases. The CDR3 runs 14 residues. Germline V lookup: CDR1 SGHNT, CDR2 YYREEE (reference sequence). The V segment lost 1 base and the J segment 5 bases; nucleotides outside the gene matches: 5. The CDR3 coding sequence is TGTGCCAGCAGCTTGACAGGGGTATCGACTGAAGCTTTCTTT. Translated: CASSLTGVSTEAFF.

For this clone: Other DNA sequences in this specimen translate into the identical CDR3. The chain has TRBV27 and TRBJ2-7; 9 bases are shared with TRBD1. CDR1 is MNHEY, CDR2 SMNVEV, per germline (reference sequence). The CDR3 length is 15 residues. The ends lost 5 bases at V and 1 base at J; junction bases unmatched: 6. The CDR3 is CASSSPGTGSYEQYF. The CDR3 coding sequence is TGTGCCAGCAGTAGTCCCGGGACAGGGTCCTACGAGCAGTACTTC.

The V call is TRBV27, the J call TRBJ2-3; perhaps TRBD2 as D (6 bases). The CDR3 sequence is 14 residues long. Germline CDR1 and CDR2: MNHEY and SMNVEV (reference sequence). Trimming stripped 3 bases from V and 4 bases from J, with 11 bases between. Written as DNA, the CDR3 is TGTGCCAGCAGTTTTTTGGGGGGACCAGATACGCAGTATTTT. It yields the protein CASSFLGGPDTQYF.

The chain carries TRBV2 and TRBJ2-3; D is perhaps TRBD1 (6 bases). The CDR3 runs 15 residues. Trimming shortened V by 4 bases and J by 4 bases, and 15 bases separated the two germline ends. Germline lookup yields CDR1 SNHLY and CDR2 FYNNEI. The DNA of the CDR3 is TGTGCCAGCAGTGTCACAGGGAGTTTCCCAGATACGCAGTATTTT. As protein: CASSVTGSFPDTQYF.

J is TRBJ2-1 and V is TRBV11-2; 8 positions agree with TRBD2. The germline CDR1 and CDR2 sequences are SGHAT and FQNNGV. The trim removed 4 bases at V and 8 bases at J, leaving 16 bases unmatched. CDR3 length: 17 amino acids. In nucleotides, the CDR3 is TGTGCCAGCAGCTCCCGAAACCCGGGACTAGGGCCTCATGAGCAGTTCTTC. Its translation is CASSSRNPGLGPHEQFF.

The V call is TRBV11-3, the J call TRBJ1-1; no clear D. The germline V and J ends were trimmed by 4 bases and 3 bases, with 9 bases remaining between them. Germline V gene sequence: CDR1 SGHNT, CDR2 YENEEA. CDR3 length equals 13 residues. CDR3 sequence (DNA): TGTGCCAGCAGCTCCTCGGCGGACACTGAAGCTTTCTTT. Protein sequence: CASSSSADTEAFF. Filled out from reference TRBV11-3 and TRBJ1-1, the complete variable domain reads EAGVVQSPRYKIIEKKQPVAFWCNPISGHNTLYWYLQNLGQGPELLIRYENEEAVDDSQLPKDRFSAERLKGVDSTLKIQPAELGDSAVYLCASSSSADTEAFFGQGTRLTVV.

The gene calls are TRBV10-3 and TRBJ2-7; 11 positions agree with TRBD2. The length of the CDR3 is 16 residues. Germline V CDR1 and CDR2: ENHRY, SYGVKD. V was pared by 10 bases and J by 6 bases, with 17 bases of the junction left unmatched. The CDR3: CATRPGLAGTLFEQYF. The DNA of the CDR3 is TGTGCCACGCGTCCCGGACTAGCGGGTACGTTGTTCGAGCAGTACTTC.

V gene TRBV28 combines with J gene TRBJ1-2; 10 positions match TRBD1. After removal of 3 bases from V and 8 bases from J, the junction contained 15 bases not matched to a gene. Germline CDR1 reads MDHEN; CDR2 reads SYDVKM. This CDR3 has 17 residues. In DNA, the CDR3 is TGTGCCAGCAGTTTCCCCGGGACAGGGGACGTTAGGGAGGGCTACACCTTC. Protein: CASSFPGTGDVREGYTF.